The 15 T cell receptor beta chains below all came from one sample that was sequenced in a study of blood T cell repertoires in COVID-19. This table comes from immunoSEQ multiplex PCR, and its TCRdb copy is limited to in-frame clones, with some not included. There are about 83,000 clones in the sample; 65% to 85% occur only once, and around 16% lies in the top ten. The sample consisted of peripheral blood. Source of these receptors: a woman of 80 years or more with acute or convalescent COVID-19.

This clone was recorded once. This chain uses TRBV18 with TRBJ1-5; D gene ambiguous. This CDR3 comprises 14 residues. Per germline, CDR1 KGHSH and CDR2 LQKENI. Trimming stripped 6 bases from V and 1 base from J, with 10 bases between. CDR3 nucleotides: TGTGCCAGCTCCCCTCTAGGAAGCAATCAGCCCCAGCATTTT. Protein product: CASSPLGSNQPQHF.

This chain uses TRBV4-2 with TRBJ1-4; D is unresolved. The CDR3 has 14 residues. The germline gives CDR1 LGHNA, CDR2 YNFKEQ. The V gene lost 0 bases and the J gene lost 7 bases, with 9 bases spanning the gap. CDR3 amino acids: CASSQDRVGEKLFF. In DNA, the CDR3 is TGTGCCAGCAGCCAAGATCGGGTTGGTGAAAAACTGTTTTTT.

The rearrangement uses TRBV6-2 or TRBV6-3 and TRBJ1-2; D perhaps matches TRBD1 (6 bases). The germline V gene has CDR1 MNHEY and CDR2 SVGEGT. There are 14 residues in the CDR3. Trimming stripped 2 bases from V and 5 bases from J, with 12 bases between. CDR3 amino acids: CASSYRRGAYGYTF. CDR3 DNA: TGTGCCAGCAGTTACAGGCGGGGGGCTTATGGCTACACCTTC.

This chain uses TRBV5-4 with TRBJ1-1; D is possibly TRBD1 (6 bases). Trimming took 1 base from V and 3 from J, leaving 10 bases between them. Per the germline V gene, CDR1 is SGHNT and CDR2 is YYREEE (reference sequence). The CDR3 loop spans 14 amino acids. The chain's CDR3 is CASSLLSGDTEAFF. CDR3 bases: TGTGCCAGCAGCTTGCTCTCAGGGGACACTGAAGCTTTCTTT.

The chain joins TRBV7-8 to TRBJ1-2, with D maybe TRBD1 (5 bases). V lost 1 base to trimming and J lost 4 bases, with 13 bases between them. This CDR3 is built from 15 residues. Germline V gene data show CDR1 as SGHVS and CDR2 as FQNEAQ. This chain's CDR3 is CASSLGVQVAYGYTF. The CDR3 bases are TGTGCCAGCAGCTTAGGGGTACAGGTAGCCTATGGCTACACCTTC.

This clone was found a few times. V and J are TRBV24-1 and TRBJ2-5, with TRBD2 as a possible D gene (5 bases). The germline V gene has CDR1 KGHDR and CDR2 SFDVKD. Deletions cut 6 bases from V and 1 base from J, with 14 bases between. The CDR3 length is 15 residues. CDR3 region: CATSSRTAIQETQYF. The CDR3 bases are TGTGCCACCAGTTCCCGGACTGCCATCCAAGAGACCCAGTACTTC.

This clone was seen a handful of times. The chain joins TRBV5-1 to TRBJ2-3, with 12 bases aligning to TRBD2. Germline-derived CDR1 and CDR2 are SGHRS and YFSETQ. This CDR3 has 17 residues. The junction had 11 bases not matched to a gene; V was cut back by 3 bases and J by 6 bases. CDR3 amino acids: CASSSGLAGPRGDTQYF. The CDR3 DNA is TGCGCCAGCAGCTCGGGACTAGCGGGTCCTCGCGGGGATACGCAGTATTTT.

This clone was picked up a small number of times. The V and J genes are TRBV6-5 and TRBJ1-1; D gene uncertain. This CDR3 has 14 residues. Trimming cost V 6 bases and J 3 bases, with 14 bases left between them. Germline CDR1 MNHEY, CDR2 SVGAGI. The CDR3 DNA reads as TGTGCCAGCAGGTCCCTGACCGGGGACACTGAAGCTTTCTTT. Translated, it gives CASRSLTGDTEAFF.

The rearrangement links TRBV30 to TRBJ1-3; D ambiguous. Germline loops: CDR1 GTSNPN, CDR2 SVGIG (reference sequence). This CDR3 has 15 amino acids. Trimming cost V 4 bases and J 0 bases, with 13 bases left between them. The CDR3 region is CAWIMREDSGNTIYF. CDR3 coding DNA: TGTGCCTGGATTATGAGGGAGGACTCTGGAAACACCATATATTTT.

For this clone: One end of the junction fails to match germline, which may point to a read error. The chain has TRBV27 and TRBJ1-2; 12 bases align to TRBD1. Germline V gene sequence: CDR1 MNHEY, CDR2 SMNVEV (reference sequence). This CDR3 is 17 amino acids long. CDR3 loop: CASSLSGQGAFWYGYTF. CDR3 coding DNA: TGTGCCAGCAGCTTATCGGGACAGGGGGCGTTTTGGTATGGCTACACCTTC.

This CDR3 is CASSLAGPGANVLTF. CDR3 in DNA: TGTGCCAGCAGCTTGGCAGGGCCAGGGGCCAACGTCCTGACTTTC. The chain links TRBV5-4 to TRBJ2-6; D may be TRBD1 (5 bases). This CDR3 spans 15 amino acids. Trimming left V 0 bases short and J 4 bases short, with 8 bases between. Germline V lookup: CDR1 SGHNT, CDR2 YYREEE (reference sequence).

There are a few counts of this clone. The chain combines TRBV7-2 with TRBJ2-5, with TRBD2 matching 13 bases. The V gene end was trimmed by 6 bases and the J gene end by 6 bases; junction bases not matched to a gene: 4. CDR1 and CDR2 from the germline V gene are SGHTA and FQGNSA. The CDR3 has 14 amino acids. The CDR3 reads CASRTSGGVKTQYF. The CDR3 DNA reads as TGTGCCAGCAGAACTAGCGGGGGGGTTAAGACCCAGTACTTC.

This clone was counted once. The J gene is TRBJ2-1, the V gene TRBV19; 7 nucleotides match TRBD2. Germline CDR1 and CDR2: LNHDA and SQIVND (reference sequence). The trim removed 6 bases at V and 0 bases at J, leaving 11 bases unmatched. The CDR3 has 17 residues. CDR3 bases: TGTGCCAGTAGAAGGGGCGGGGGTTCCCCCTCCTACAATGAGCAGTTCTTC. Its protein product is CASRRGGGSPSYNEQFF.

The chain carries TRBV5-8 and TRBJ1-4; weak D call: TRBD1 (6 bases). The CDR3 covers 15 residues. V lost 5 bases and J lost 7, with 18 bases in between. CDR1 and CDR2 (germline): SGHTS, YDEGEE. In nucleotides, the CDR3 is TGTGCCAGCAGTCGCCGGGGGGGCCCGGGTGAAAAACTGTTTTTT. The encoded protein is CASSRRGGPGEKLFF.

V usage is TRBV7-6 and J usage is TRBJ2-3, with D maybe TRBD2 (5 bases). Trimming removed 2 bases from V and 0 bases from J, with 9 bases in between. Germline V gene sequence: CDR1 SGHVS, CDR2 FNYEAQ. The CDR3 runs 15 residues. CDR3 loop: CASSLSGISTDTQYF. The DNA of the CDR3 is TGTGCCAGCAGCTTATCCGGGATTAGCACAGATACGCAGTATTTT. Based on the CDR3 plus reference TRBV7-6 and TRBJ2-3, the full variable domain is GAGVSQSPRYKVTKRGQDVALRCDPISGHVSLYWYRQALGQGPEFLTYFNYEAQQDKSGLPNDRFSAERPEGSISTLTIQRTEQRDSAMYRCASSLSGISTDTQYFGPGTRLTVL.